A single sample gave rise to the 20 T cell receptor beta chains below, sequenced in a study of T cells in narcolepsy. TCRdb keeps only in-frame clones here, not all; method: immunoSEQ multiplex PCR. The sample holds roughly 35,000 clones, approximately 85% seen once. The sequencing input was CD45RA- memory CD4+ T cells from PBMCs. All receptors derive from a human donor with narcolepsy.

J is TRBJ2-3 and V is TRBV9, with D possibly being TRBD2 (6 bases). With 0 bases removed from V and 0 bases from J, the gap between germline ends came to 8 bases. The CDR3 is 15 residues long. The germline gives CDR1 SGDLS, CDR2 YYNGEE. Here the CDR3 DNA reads TGTGCCAGCAGCGTAGTTAGCGGTAGCACAGATACGCAGTATTTT. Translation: CASSVVSGSTDTQYF.

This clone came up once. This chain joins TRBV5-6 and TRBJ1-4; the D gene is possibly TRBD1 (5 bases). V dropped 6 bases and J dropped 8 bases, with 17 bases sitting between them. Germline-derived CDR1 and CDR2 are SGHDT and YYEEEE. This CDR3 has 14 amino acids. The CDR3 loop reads CASKDGAHEEKLFF. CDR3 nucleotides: TGTGCCAGCAAAGACGGGGCCCACGAGGAAAAACTGTTTTTT. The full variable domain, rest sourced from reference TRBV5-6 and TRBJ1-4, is DAGVTQSPTHLIKTRGQQVTLRCSPKSGHDTVSWYQQALGQGPQFIFQYYEEEERQRGNFPDRFSGHQFPNYSSELNVNALLLGDSALYLCASKDGAHEEKLFFGSGTQLSVL.

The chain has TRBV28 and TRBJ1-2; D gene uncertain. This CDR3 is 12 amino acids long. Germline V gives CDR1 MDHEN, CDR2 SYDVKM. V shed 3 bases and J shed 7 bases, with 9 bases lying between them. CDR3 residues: CASSFRGFGYTF. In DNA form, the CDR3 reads TGTGCCAGCAGTTTCCGAGGATTTGGCTACACCTTC.

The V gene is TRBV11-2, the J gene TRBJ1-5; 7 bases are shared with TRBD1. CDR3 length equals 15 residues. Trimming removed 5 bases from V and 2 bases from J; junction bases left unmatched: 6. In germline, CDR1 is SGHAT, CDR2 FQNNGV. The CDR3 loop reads CASSLGGSGNQPQHF. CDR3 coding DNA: TGTGCCAGCAGCCTAGGGGGCTCGGGCAATCAGCCCCAGCATTTT.

Written as DNA, the CDR3 is TGTGCCATCAGTCTTTCGACAGGGAAAGAGACCCAGTACTTC. Translated, it gives CAISLSTGKETQYF. The rearrangement links TRBV10-3 to TRBJ2-5; 7 nucleotides match TRBD1. The CDR3 contains 14 residues. Germline V lookup: CDR1 ENHRY, CDR2 SYGVKD. V lost 5 bases to trimming and J lost 3 bases; unmatched junction nucleotides: 6.

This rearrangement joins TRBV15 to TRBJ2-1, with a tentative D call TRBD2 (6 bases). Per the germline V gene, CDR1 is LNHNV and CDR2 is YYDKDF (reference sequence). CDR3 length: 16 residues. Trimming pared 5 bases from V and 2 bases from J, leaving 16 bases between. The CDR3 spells CATSQGTPSPYNEQFF. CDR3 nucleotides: TGTGCCACCAGCCAAGGGACTCCTTCACCCTACAATGAGCAGTTCTTC.

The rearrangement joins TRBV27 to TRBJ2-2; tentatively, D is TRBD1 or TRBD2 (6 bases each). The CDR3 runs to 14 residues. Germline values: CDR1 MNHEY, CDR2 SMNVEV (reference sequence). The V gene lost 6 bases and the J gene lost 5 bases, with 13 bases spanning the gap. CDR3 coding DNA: TGTGCCAGCAGGGGGGCGGGATTTACCGGGGAGCTGTTTTTT. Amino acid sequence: CASRGAGFTGELFF.

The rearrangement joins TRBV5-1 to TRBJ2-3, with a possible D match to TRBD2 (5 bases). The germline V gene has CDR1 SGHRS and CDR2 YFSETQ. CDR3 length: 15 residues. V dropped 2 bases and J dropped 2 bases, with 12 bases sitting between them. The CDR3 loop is CASSLLDQVTDTQYF. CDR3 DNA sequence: TGCGCCAGCAGCTTACTAGATCAGGTCACAGATACGCAGTATTTT.

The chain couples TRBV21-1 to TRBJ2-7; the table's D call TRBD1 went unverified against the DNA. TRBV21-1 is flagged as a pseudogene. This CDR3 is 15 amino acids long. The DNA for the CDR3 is TGTGCCAGCAGAAGCGTTGGGACAGGCCCCTACGAGCAGTACTTC. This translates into CASRSVGTGPYEQYF.

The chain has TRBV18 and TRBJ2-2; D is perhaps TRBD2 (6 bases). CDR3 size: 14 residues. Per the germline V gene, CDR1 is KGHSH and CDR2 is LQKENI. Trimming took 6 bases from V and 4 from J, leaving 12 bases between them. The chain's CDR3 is CASSPGVGTGELFF. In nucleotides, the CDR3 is TGTGCCAGCTCCCCGGGGGTCGGCACCGGGGAGCTGTTTTTT.

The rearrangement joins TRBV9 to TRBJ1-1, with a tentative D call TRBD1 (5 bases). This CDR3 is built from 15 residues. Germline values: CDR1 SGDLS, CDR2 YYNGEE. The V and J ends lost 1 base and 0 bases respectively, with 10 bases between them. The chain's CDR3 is CASSVWGGMNTEAFF. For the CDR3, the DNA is TGTGCCAGCAGCGTATGGGGGGGAATGAACACTGAAGCTTTCTTT.

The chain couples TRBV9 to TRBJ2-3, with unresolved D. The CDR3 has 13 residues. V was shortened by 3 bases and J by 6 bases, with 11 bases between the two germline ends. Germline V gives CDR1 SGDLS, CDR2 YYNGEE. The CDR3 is CASSGATWDTQYF. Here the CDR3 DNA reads TGTGCCAGCAGCGGGGCCACCTGGGATACGCAGTATTTT.

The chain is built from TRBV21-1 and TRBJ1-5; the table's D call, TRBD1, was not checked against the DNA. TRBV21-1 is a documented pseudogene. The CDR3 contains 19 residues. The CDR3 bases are TGTGCCAGCAGCAAAGCTAGGGGACAGGGGAACCTTGGCAATCAGCCCCAGCATTTT. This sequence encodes CASSKARGQGNLGNQPQHF.

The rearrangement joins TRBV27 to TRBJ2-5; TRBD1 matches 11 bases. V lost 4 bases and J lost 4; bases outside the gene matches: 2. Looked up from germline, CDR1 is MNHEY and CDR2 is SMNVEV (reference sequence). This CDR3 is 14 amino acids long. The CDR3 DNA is TGTGCCAGCAGTTGGGACAGGGGGTTAGAGACCCAGTACTTC. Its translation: CASSWDRGLETQYF.

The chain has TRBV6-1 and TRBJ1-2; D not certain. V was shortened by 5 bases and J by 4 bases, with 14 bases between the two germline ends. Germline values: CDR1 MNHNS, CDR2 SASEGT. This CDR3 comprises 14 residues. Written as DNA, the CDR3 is TGTGCCAGCAGTCAAAGCGCGGGCGGCTATGGCTACACCTTC. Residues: CASSQSAGGYGYTF.

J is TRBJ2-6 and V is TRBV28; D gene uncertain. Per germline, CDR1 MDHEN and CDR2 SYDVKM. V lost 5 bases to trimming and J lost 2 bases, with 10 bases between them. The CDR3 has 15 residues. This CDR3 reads CASSRARPGANVLTF. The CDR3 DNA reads TGTGCCAGCAGTCGAGCCCGACCTGGGGCCAACGTCCTGACTTTC.

The CDR3, as DNA: TGTGCCAGCAGACAGCTTATGGGACACCATGTCAATCAGCCCCAGCATTTT. Its protein product is CASRQLMGHHVNQPQHF. The chain uses TRBV11-3 and TRBJ1-5; maybe TRBD1 (6 bases). Trimming left V 6 bases short and J 3 bases short, with 21 bases between. Germline assignment: CDR1 SGHNT and CDR2 YENEEA. This CDR3 region has 17 residues.

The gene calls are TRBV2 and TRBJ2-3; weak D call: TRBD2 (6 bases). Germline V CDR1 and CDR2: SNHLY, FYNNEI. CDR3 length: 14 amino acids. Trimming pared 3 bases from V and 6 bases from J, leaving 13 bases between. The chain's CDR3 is CASSESGRGDTQYF. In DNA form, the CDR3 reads TGTGCCAGCAGTGAGTCAGGCCGGGGGGATACGCAGTATTTT.

The DNA of the CDR3 is TGTGCCAGTAGTAACTTCCATGGGGAGACCCAGTACTTC. It is translated as CASSNFHGETQYF. The chain employs TRBV19 and TRBJ2-5, with unresolved D. The CDR3 is 13 residues long. Trimming took 4 bases from V and 5 from J, leaving 11 bases between them. The germline gives CDR1 LNHDA, CDR2 SQIVND (reference sequence). The full variable domain, with the rest looked up from reference TRBV19 and TRBJ2-5, is DGGITQSPKYLFRKEGQNVTLSCEQNLNHDAMYWYRQDPGQGLRLIYYSQIVNDFQKGDIAEGYSVSREKKESFPLTVTSAQKNPTAFYLCASSNFHGETQYFGPGTRLLVL.

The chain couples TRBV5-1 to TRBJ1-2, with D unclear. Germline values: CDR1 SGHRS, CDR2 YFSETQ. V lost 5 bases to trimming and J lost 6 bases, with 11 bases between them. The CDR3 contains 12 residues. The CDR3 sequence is CASREVGDGYTF. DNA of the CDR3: TGCGCCAGCAGAGAGGTGGGTGATGGCTACACCTTC.